This T cell receptor beta chain was recorded in a study of human thymus T cells. TCRdb keeps only in-frame clones here, not all; method: immunoSEQ multiplex PCR. The profile shows tens of thousands of clones, 94% of them singletons. The CDR3 has 15 residues. Germline V CDR1 and CDR2: LNHDA, SQIVND (reference sequence). The V and J ends lost 5 bases and 7 bases respectively, with 18 bases between them. Sequenced sample: blood. The rearrangement uses TRBV19 and TRBJ2-1; a possible D gene is TRBD2 (6 bases). This TCR came from a boy in the first two years of life with a congenital heart defect but otherwise immunologically healthy. The CDR3 sequence: CASSVGGAFGNEQFF. CDR3 DNA: TGTGCCAGTAGTGTTGGCGGGGCGTTCGGAAATGAGCAGTTCTTC.